The 2 T cell receptor beta chains reported below all come from one sample, sequenced in a study of post-analysis software for immune sequencing data (dated by TCRdb to 2014 to 2015). Study-wide conclusions, independent of this receptor: Roughly 5 TRBV segments, including TRBV5-6, TRBV5-1 and TRBV20-1, were significantly more frequent in patients than controls.

The library relied on PCR. The sequencing machine was an Illumina HiSeq 2500. Unique molecular identifiers were incorporated into TCR beta cDNA libraries to reduce PCR and sequencing biases. In-frame beta chains were kept once TCRdb had trimmed the public reads at Q25 with fastp and called clones with MiXCR. Each CDR3 protein gets just one entry, which takes the most common genes and DNA from the rows behind it. The sample profile shows roughly 200,000 distinct CDR3 sequences; 25% to 35% of them were found once. Roughly 3.5% of the sample lies in the top ten. Their cognate antigens are unknown. Sequenced sample: blood. The receptors were gathered from a girl aged 2 to 17 with multiple sclerosis.

This sequence joins TRBV12-3 or TRBV12-4 and TRBJ1-1, with D possibly matching TRBD1 (5 bases). The CDR3 has 16 amino acids. V lost 6 bases to trimming and J lost 4 bases, with 21 bases between them. CDR3 DNA: TGTGCCAGCAGCCCCCCTTGGGGCACCGGTGGCACTGAAGCTTTCTTT. Its protein is CASSPPWGTGGTEAFF.

This clonotype was seen ten or more times. This sequence joins TRBV6-6 and TRBJ2-5, with a weak D call TRBD2 (5 bases). The CDR3 runs 14 residues. V was pared by 7 bases and J by 5 bases, with 17 bases between. Germline CDR1 is MNHNY and CDR2 is SVGAGI (reference sequence). CDR3 in DNA: TGTGCCAGCACCGACCGTAGCGTGGCGGAGACCCAGTACTTC. Amino acids: CASTDRSVAETQYF.